Below are 15 T cell receptor beta chains sequenced from a single sample in a study of T cells in Graves' hyperthyroidism and ophthalmopathy. RNA transcripts provided the source from which TCR beta CDR3 regions were amplified. An initial round of RT-PCR targeting the TCR CDR3 relied on the HTBI primer set. TCRdb ran MiXCR on the multiplex PCR reads and lists one entry per CDR3 protein. The sample carries under 350,000 distinct CDR3 sequences, approximately 26% recorded once. The sequenced material came from blood. These receptors were obtained from a man aged 35 to 55 with Graves' hyperthyroidism that later progressed to Graves' ophthalmopathy.

This clonotype came up many times. V gene TRBV6-5 combines with J gene TRBJ2-2, with D unresolved. The CDR3 runs 13 residues. V lost 6 bases, J lost 9 bases, and 14 bases lay in between. CDR1 and CDR2 from the germline V gene are MNHEY and SVGAGI. The chain's CDR3 is CASSPTQRRELFF. As DNA, the CDR3 is TGTGCCAGCAGCCCAACCCAACGGAGGGAGCTGTTTTTT.

The CDR3 region has the DNA TGTGCCAGCAGTAGCACGGGGGAACTGGGCGAGCAGTACTTC. Residues: CASSSTGELGEQYF. This chain joins TRBV12-3 or TRBV12-4 and TRBJ2-7, with D tentatively TRBD2 (6 bases). CDR3 size: 14 residues. Trimming shortened V by 5 bases and J by 6 bases, and 17 bases separated the two germline ends.

V usage is TRBV7-2 and J usage is TRBJ2-2; 9 nucleotides agree with TRBD1. The V segment lost 8 bases and the J segment 13 bases; nucleotides outside the gene matches: 14. Germline V lookup: CDR1 SGHTA, CDR2 FQGNSA. This CDR3 spans 14 amino acids. This chain's CDR3 is CASGKQGAAGRLFF. As DNA, the CDR3 is TGTGCCAGCGGGAAACAGGGGGCGGCCGGGCGGCTGTTTTTT.

This clonotype was recorded at least ten times. J is TRBJ1-2 and V is TRBV12-3 or TRBV12-4, with D unresolved. The CDR3 length is 15 residues. V was shortened by 5 bases and J by 4 bases, with 17 bases between the two germline ends. The CDR3 DNA sequence: TGTGCCAGCAGTGGGTCGGACGGAGCATTCTATGGCTACACCTTC. Translation gives CASSGSDGAFYGYTF.

This clonotype was recorded at least ten times. Sequence at one end of the junction differs from germline and may be a read error. This chain uses TRBV30 with TRBJ2-7, with 11 bases lining up with TRBD2. Germline CDR1 reads GTSNPN; CDR2 reads SVGIG (reference sequence). The CDR3 runs to 16 residues. In nucleotides, the CDR3 is TGTGTCTGGGGCGTCCCGCGTACTAGCGGGAGCTACGAGCAGTACTTC. Its protein product is CVWGVPRTSGSYEQYF.

This clonotype was detected ten times or more. The chain uses TRBV28 and TRBJ2-5; 7 bases match TRBD2. J gave up 3 bases and V 2 bases, and 6 bases lay outside the gene matches. The CDR3 is 15 residues long. Germline-derived CDR1 and CDR2 are MDHEN and SYDVKM. In DNA form, the CDR3 reads TGTGCCAGCAGTTTAGCCGACGGGGGGAAAGAGACCCAGTACTTC. Protein sequence: CASSLADGGKETQYF.

This clonotype was counted at least ten times. One end of the junction varies from germline; a read error may be responsible. The V and J genes are TRBV6-4 and TRBJ2-2, with TRBD2 identical over 16 bases. This CDR3 has 18 residues. In germline, CDR1 is MRHNA, CDR2 SNTAGT. In DNA, the CDR3 is TGCGCCAGCACCAGGGGACTAGCGGGAGGGAAGAACACCGGGGAGCTGTTTTTT. Translated: CASTRGLAGGKNTGELFF.

This clonotype was detected many times. This sequence joins TRBV7-9 and TRBJ2-2; D might be TRBD1 (5 bases). The V gene lost 4 bases and the J gene lost 6 bases, with 9 bases spanning the gap. There are 13 residues in the CDR3. Germline lookup yields CDR1 SEHNR and CDR2 FQNEAQ (reference sequence). The CDR3 DNA is TGTGCCAGCAGCTCCGAAGGGGCCGGGGAGCTGTTTTTT. Amino acid sequence: CASSSEGAGELFF.

This clonotype was observed at least ten times. The chain is built from TRBV2 and TRBJ1-1, with D unresolved. Germline CDR1 is SNHLY and CDR2 is FYNNEI. The V end lost 2 bases, the J end lost 1 base, and 11 bases lay between the germline ends. This CDR3 has 15 residues. Here the CDR3 reads CASSELAGQNTEAFF. The CDR3 DNA sequence: TGTGCCAGCAGTGAATTAGCAGGCCAGAACACTGAAGCTTTCTTT. Full variable domain (missing parts from reference TRBV2 and TRBJ1-1): EPEVTQTPSHQVTQMGQEVILRCVPISNHLYFYWYRQILGQKVEFLVSFYNNEISEKSEIFDDQFSVERPDGSNFTLKIRSTKLEDSAMYFCASSELAGQNTEAFFGQGTRLTVV.

Many counts were recorded for this clonotype. The J gene is TRBJ1-2, the V gene TRBV3-1; D may be TRBD1 (5 bases). Trimming removed 3 bases from V and 8 bases from J, with 13 bases in between. The CDR3 runs to 13 residues. Germline V gives CDR1 LGHDT, CDR2 YNNKEL (reference sequence). The CDR3 reads CASSHRASGGYTF. CDR3 nucleotide sequence: TGTGCCAGCAGCCACAGGGCGTCGGGGGGCTACACCTTC.

The chain uses TRBV19 and TRBJ1-2, with D possibly being TRBD1 (6 bases). Germline loops: CDR1 LNHDA, CDR2 SQIVND (reference sequence). This CDR3 contains 14 residues. V was clipped by 7 bases and J by 1 base, with 13 bases between them. CDR3 loop: CASTGQGNNYGYTF. For the CDR3, the DNA is TGTGCCAGTACGGGCCAGGGGAATAACTATGGCTACACCTTC.

This clonotype was seen many times. The chain is built from TRBV19 and TRBJ2-4, with 8 nucleotides matching TRBD2. The CDR3 covers 15 residues. Germline V gene data show CDR1 as LNHDA and CDR2 as SQIVND (reference sequence). Trimming cost V 7 bases and J 2 bases; bases outside gene matches: 7. The CDR3 here is CASTPRGDTKNIQYF. The DNA for the CDR3 is TGTGCCAGTACTCCGCGGGGGGATACCAAAAACATTCAGTACTTC.

The chain links TRBV12-3 or TRBV12-4 to TRBJ2-7; D may be TRBD2 (6 bases). The CDR3 loop spans 13 amino acids. V lost 4 bases to trimming and J lost 2 bases, with 9 bases between them. This CDR3 is CASSYGTPYEQYF. CDR3 DNA: TGTGCCAGCAGTTACGGGACTCCCTACGAGCAGTACTTC.

V usage is TRBV6-2 or TRBV6-3 and J usage is TRBJ2-5, with TRBD2 matching over 11 bases. Per germline, CDR1 MNHEY and CDR2 SVGEGT. The CDR3 spans 16 residues. V lost 2 bases, J lost 2 bases, and 4 bases stayed unmatched. The CDR3 protein is CASSYGLAGGQETQYF. The CDR3 nucleotides read TGTGCCAGCAGTTACGGGCTAGCGGGAGGACAAGAGACCCAGTACTTC.

This chain joins TRBV6-5 and TRBJ1-5, with D hard to call. The CDR3 length is 15 residues. V gave up 0 bases and J gave up 5 bases, with 11 bases separating them. Germline assignment: CDR1 MNHEY and CDR2 SVGAGI. Here the CDR3 reads CASSYSGRNHQPQHF. CDR3 sequence (DNA): TGTGCCAGCAGTTACTCGGGCAGGAATCATCAGCCCCAGCATTTT.